Below are 24 T cell receptor beta chains sequenced from a single sample in a study of T-cell reconstitution after alpha-beta-depleted transplantation in children. The TCRbeta library incorporated unique molecular identifiers. TCRdb reanalysed the PCR reads using MiXCR and keeps one entry per CDR3 protein. This sample has 400,000 to 500,000 distinct CDR3 sequences, with about a tenth found just once. Sequencing used PBMCs from the stem cell graft donor, obtained from the stem cell graft. Receptors were obtained from a human donor who donated a stem cell graft to a child with acute myeloid leukemia.

The table lists this clonotype with many counts. The chain is built from TRBV12-3 or TRBV12-4 and TRBJ2-1; D gene unclear. Trimming took 4 bases from V and 9 from J, leaving 13 bases between them. The CDR3 covers 13 residues. The CDR3 reads CASSSTERGEQFF. CDR3 DNA: TGTGCCAGCAGTTCCACTGAGCGCGGTGAGCAGTTCTTC.

The chain couples TRBV25-1 to TRBJ1-2; 8 positions agree with TRBD1. This CDR3 is built from 14 residues. CDR1 and CDR2 (germline): MGHDK, SYGVNS. The trim removed 3 bases at V and 5 bases at J, leaving 5 bases unmatched. CDR3 nucleotides: TGTGCCAGCAGTGAGCCCGGGACAGGATATGGCTACACCTTC. The encoded protein is CASSEPGTGYGYTF.

The sample holds a few counts of this clonotype. The V gene is TRBV6-5, the J gene TRBJ2-1, with D possibly matching TRBD2 (5 bases). This CDR3 spans 15 amino acids. V lost 6 bases to trimming and J lost 8 bases, with 20 bases between them. In germline, CDR1 is MNHEY, CDR2 SVGAGI. The CDR3 region has the DNA TGTGCCAGCAGGCGCCGAACCGGGCCCGGGGATGAGCAGTTCTTC. Translation: CASRRRTGPGDEQFF.

This clonotype was counted only a few times. The chain is built from TRBV7-2 and TRBJ2-7; 8 bases fit TRBD2. Germline-derived CDR1 and CDR2 are SGHTA and FQGNSA. CDR3 length: 16 residues. V shed 2 bases, J shed 2 bases, and the junction held 8 bases outside the gene matches. CDR3 loop: CASSLIATSGTYEQYF. CDR3 bases: TGTGCCAGCAGCTTAATCGCCACTAGCGGTACCTACGAGCAGTACTTC.

This clonotype was found a few times. The chain recombines TRBV25-1 with TRBJ2-7, with 7 positions matching TRBD1. Germline V CDR1 and CDR2: MGHDK, SYGVNS. The trim removed 3 bases at V and 4 bases at J, leaving 12 bases unmatched. This CDR3 has 16 residues. CDR3: CASSDLSGTDLYEQYF. The CDR3 DNA reads as TGTGCCAGCAGTGACCTATCCGGGACAGATCTATACGAGCAGTACTTC.

Ten or more counts support this clonotype. The genes are TRBV6-2 or TRBV6-3 and TRBJ2-2; 12 nucleotides align to TRBD2. CDR1 is MNHEY, CDR2 SVGEGT, per germline. The V and J ends lost 7 bases and 4 bases, in that order; junction bases with no gene match: 4. CDR3 size: 15 residues. For the CDR3, the DNA is TGTGCCAGCAACGGACTAGCGGGAATCACCGGGGAGCTGTTTTTT. Translated: CASNGLAGITGELFF.

The CDR3 DNA follows: TGTGCCAGCAGCTTTAGACAGGACTCCTACAATGAGCAGTTCTTC. Translation gives CASSFRQDSYNEQFF. The chain combines TRBV5-6 with TRBJ2-1; weak D call: TRBD1 (6 bases). CDR1 and CDR2 (germline): SGHDT, YYEEEE. The V end lost 2 bases, the J end lost 0 bases, and 9 bases lay between the germline ends. The CDR3 sequence is 15 residues long.

This clonotype showed up just a few times. The CDR3 sequence: CASSRSGTTDTQYF. CDR3 nucleotides: TGTGCCAGCAGCCGTAGCGGGACCACAGATACGCAGTATTTT. The V call is TRBV7-9, the J call TRBJ2-3, with TRBD2 matching over 8 bases. The CDR3 covers 14 residues. Unmatched junction bases numbered 3, after V lost 5 bases and J lost 2 bases. The germline V gene encodes CDR1 SEHNR and CDR2 FQNEAQ (reference sequence).

A few counts support this clonotype. The V gene is TRBV6-6, the J gene TRBJ2-5; 7 positions agree with TRBD2. The V segment lost 1 base and the J segment 5 bases; nucleotides outside the gene matches: 1. Germline V CDR1 and CDR2: MNHNY, SVGAGI (reference sequence). The CDR3 runs to 13 residues. The CDR3, as DNA: TGTGCCAGCAGTTACTTACTAGCGGAGACCCAGTACTTC. Its translation: CASSYLLAETQYF.

This clonotype occurred many times. The V gene is TRBV5-1, the J gene TRBJ2-3; D is uncertain. Trimming took 4 bases from V and 4 from J, leaving 4 bases between them. The CDR3 covers 11 residues. Germline assignment: CDR1 SGHRS and CDR2 YFSETQ. In DNA form, the CDR3 reads TGCGCCAGCAGCCTCCCAGATACGCAGTATTTT. Protein product: CASSLPDTQYF. Drawing the rest from reference TRBV5-1 and TRBJ2-3, the complete variable domain is KAGVTQTPRYLIKTRGQQVTLSCSPISGHRSVSWYQQTPGQGLQFLFEYFSETQRNKGNFPGRFSGRQFSNSRSEMNVSTLELGDSALYLCASSLPDTQYFGPGTRLTVL.

On this clonotype: The junction and the germline gene differ at one end; a read error may be behind it. The V and J genes are TRBV4-2 and TRBJ2-1; 8 bases align to TRBD2. The CDR3 has 13 amino acids. The germline V gene has CDR1 LGHNA and CDR2 YNFKEQ. The CDR3: CASSQDAVRGALF. As DNA, the CDR3 is TGTGCCAGCAGCCAAGATGCCGTGCGGGGGGCCCTCTTC.

The chain couples TRBV5-1 to TRBJ1-5; TRBD1 matches at 7 bases. Germline loops: CDR1 SGHRS, CDR2 YFSETQ. The CDR3 loop spans 13 amino acids. J gave up 6 bases and V 2 bases, and 2 bases lay outside the gene matches. The CDR3 is CASSLGGPQPQHF. The DNA for the CDR3 is TGCGCCAGCAGCTTAGGGGGCCCTCAGCCCCAGCATTTT.

In this sample, this clonotype turned up a few times. The chain is built from TRBV3-1 and TRBJ1-1; D may be TRBD1 (5 bases). The CDR3 sequence is 14 residues long. V was clipped by 4 bases and J by 3 bases, with 12 bases between them. Germline CDR1 reads LGHDT; CDR2 reads YNNKEL (reference sequence). CDR3 amino acids: CASSPGTDYTEAFF. As DNA, the CDR3 is TGTGCCAGCAGCCCCGGGACCGATTACACTGAAGCTTTCTTT. Together with reference TRBV3-1 and TRBJ1-1, the CDR3 gives the full variable domain: DTAVSQTPKYLVTQMGNDKSIKCEQNLGHDTMYWYKQDSKKFLKIMFSYNNKELIINETVPNRFSPKSPDKAHLNLHINSLELGDSAVYFCASSPGTDYTEAFFGQGTRLTVV.

V gene TRBV18 combines with J gene TRBJ2-3; weak D call: TRBD2 (6 bases). CDR3 length: 16 amino acids. From germline, CDR1 is KGHSH and CDR2 LQKENI. Between the trimmed V and J ends, which lost 0 bases and 2 bases, there was a span of 12 bases. CDR3 amino acids: CASSPPGGRLTDTQYF. As DNA, the CDR3 is TGTGCCAGCTCACCACCCGGGGGTCGGCTCACAGATACGCAGTATTTT.

This clonotype came up many times. The V gene is TRBV25-1, the J gene TRBJ2-5; 8 nucleotides align to TRBD2. Germline loops: CDR1 MGHDK, CDR2 SYGVNS. The CDR3 runs to 13 residues. With V trimmed by 11 bases and J by 4 bases, 9 bases remained unmatched. The DNA for the CDR3 is TGTGCCGGGGCCACTAGCGGTGGAGAGACCCAGTACTTC. It codes for CAGATSGGETQYF.

Many counts were recorded for this clonotype. The chain employs TRBV20-1 and TRBJ2-3, with TRBD2 as a possible D gene (5 bases). Germline V gives CDR1 DFQATT, CDR2 SNEGSKA (reference sequence). The CDR3 contains 13 residues. Trimming stripped 6 bases from V and 2 bases from J, with 12 bases between. The CDR3 DNA follows: TGCAGTGCAGGAGCGGAGCTCACAGATACGCAGTATTTT. Translation gives CSAGAELTDTQYF.

V is TRBV10-3 and J is TRBJ2-5, with D possibly matching TRBD1 (6 bases). Trimming left V 0 bases short and J 4 bases short, with 12 bases between. Germline lookup yields CDR1 ENHRY and CDR2 SYGVKD. CDR3 length: 15 amino acids. The CDR3: CAISESESQGETQYF. CDR3 DNA sequence: TGTGCCATCAGTGAGTCCGAATCACAGGGAGAGACCCAGTACTTC.

This chain connects TRBV7-6 to TRBJ2-1; 7 nucleotides agree with TRBD2. CDR1 is SGHVS and CDR2 is FNYEAQ in the germline V gene. V was clipped by 8 bases and J by 6 bases; unmatched bases: 13. This CDR3 contains 15 residues. Written as DNA, the CDR3 is TGTGCCAGCCGAGGGCGGGAGTCTCCTAGCAATGAGCAGTTCTTC. This sequence encodes CASRGRESPSNEQFF.

This clonotype was detected only a few times. CDR3 bases: TGTGCCAGCAGTATTAGCAATGAGCAGTTCTTC. Translated: CASSISNEQFF. The V call is TRBV12-3 or TRBV12-4, the J call TRBJ2-1; D is ambiguous. Trimming removed 5 bases from V and 6 bases from J, with 5 bases in between. The CDR3 sequence is 11 residues long.

The V call is TRBV2, the J call TRBJ1-5; no firm D call. Trimming took off 4 bases at V and 2 bases at J, with 12 bases between the two ends. CDR3 length: 15 residues. Germline V gives CDR1 SNHLY, CDR2 FYNNEI. CDR3 sequence (DNA): TGTGCCAGCAGTGGCGGATCTCAAGGCAATCAGCCCCAGCATTTT. Protein: CASSGGSQGNQPQHF.

The chain recombines TRBV5-4 with TRBJ2-1; no reliable D call. Per the germline V gene, CDR1 is SGHNT and CDR2 is YYREEE (reference sequence). The germline V and J ends were trimmed by 0 bases and 7 bases, with 11 bases remaining between them. The CDR3 contains 14 residues. CDR3 amino acids: CASSLEVLRNEQFF. CDR3 in DNA: TGTGCCAGCAGCTTGGAAGTCCTCAGGAATGAGCAGTTCTTC.

As for this clonotype: Likely a read error: the CDR3 ends without its conserved phenylalanine or tryptophan. The chain is built from TRBV11-1 and TRBJ2-4; no clear D. Trimming took 1 base from V and 6 from J, leaving 4 bases between them. The CDR3 totals 12 residues. Germline-derived CDR1 and CDR2 are SGHAT and FQDESV (reference sequence). CDR3 amino acids: CASSLGGNIQYL. The CDR3 nucleotides read TGTGCCAGCAGCTTAGGTGGAAACATTCAGTACCTC.

This clonotype appeared many times. The rearrangement joins TRBV10-3 to TRBJ2-3; unclear D gene. CDR1 and CDR2 (germline): ENHRY, SYGVKD. The CDR3 spans 12 residues. The V and J ends lost 8 bases and 5 bases respectively, with 11 bases between them. The CDR3 nucleotides read TGTGCCATCGACGGAAGGGAAGATACGCAGTATTTT. Translated: CAIDGREDTQYF.

In its sample, this clonotype was seen many times. The chain employs TRBV7-9 and TRBJ1-4, with no clear D. CDR3 length: 15 amino acids. The germline V gene encodes CDR1 SEHNR and CDR2 FQNEAQ (reference sequence). Trimming pared 2 bases from V and 0 bases from J, leaving 7 bases between. The CDR3: CASSLTAATNEKLFF. DNA for the CDR3: TGTGCCAGCAGCTTAACCGCTGCAACTAATGAAAAACTGTTTTTT. Supplemented by reference TRBV7-9 and TRBJ1-4, the full variable domain reads DTGVSQNPRHKITKRGQNVTFRCDPISEHNRLYWYRQTLGQGPEFLTYFQNEAQLEKSRLLSDRFSAERPKGSFSTLEIQRTEQGDSAMYLCASSLTAATNEKLFFGSGTQLSVL.